This T cell receptor (beta chain) was observed in a study of beta chain features in type 1 diabetes. Study overall: The samples had around 98 million sorted cells examined in all.

The study reverse transcribed the entire isolated RNA, so it sequenced expressed TCRB transcripts. Sequencing used immunoSEQ multiplex PCR; TCRdb keeps in-frame clones, though not all of them. The sample shows around 300,000 clones, roughly 8% of them seen only once. This CDR3 is built from 13 residues. Per germline, CDR1 MNHNY and CDR2 SVGAGI (reference sequence). Trimming took 6 bases from V and 8 from J, leaving 13 bases between them. This clone was detected a few times. Without exception, sorted populations had purity beyond 98%. The source is a woman aged 18 to 35 in good health. The J gene is TRBJ1-4, the V gene TRBV6-6; D is uncertain. The sequencing input was central memory CD4+ T cells from blood. Here the CDR3 reads CASSPGWTEKLFF. The CDR3 region has the DNA TGTGCCAGCAGCCCAGGTTGGACCGAAAAACTGTTTTTT.